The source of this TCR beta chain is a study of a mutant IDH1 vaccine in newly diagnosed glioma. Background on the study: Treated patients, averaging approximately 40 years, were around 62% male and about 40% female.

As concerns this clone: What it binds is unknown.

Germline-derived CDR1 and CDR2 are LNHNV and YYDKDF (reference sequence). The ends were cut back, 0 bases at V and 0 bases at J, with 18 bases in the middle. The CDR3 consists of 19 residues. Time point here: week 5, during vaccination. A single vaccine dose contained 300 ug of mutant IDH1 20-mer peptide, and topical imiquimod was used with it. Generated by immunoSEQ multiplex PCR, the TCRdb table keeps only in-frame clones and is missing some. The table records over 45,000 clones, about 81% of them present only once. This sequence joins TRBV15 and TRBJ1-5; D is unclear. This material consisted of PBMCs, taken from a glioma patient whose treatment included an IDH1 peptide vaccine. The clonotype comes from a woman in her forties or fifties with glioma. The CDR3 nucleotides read TGTGCCACCAGCAGAGATGTATTAAGGGTCCCTTATAGCAATCAGCCCCAGCATTTT. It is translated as CATSRDVLRVPYSNQPQHF.